This entry lists 10 T cell receptor beta chains sequenced from one sample in a study of blood T cell repertoires in COVID-19. TCRdb's table, derived via immunoSEQ multiplex PCR, lists solely in-frame clones and lacks some. The sample records approximately 310,000 clones, around 85% being singletons. Sequencing used PBMCs or T cells enriched from blood (not recorded which). The receptors here all came from a woman under 40 who had been exposed to COVID-19.

J is TRBJ2-3 and V is TRBV5-4, with D maybe TRBD1 (6 bases). The CDR3 spans 13 residues. V lost 5 bases, J lost 3 bases, and 10 bases lay in between. CDR1 SGHNT and CDR2 YYREEE come from the germline V gene (reference sequence). The chain's CDR3 is CASRAQGTDTQYF. The CDR3 nucleotides read TGTGCCAGCAGAGCGCAGGGGACAGATACGCAGTATTTT.

The chain couples TRBV11-2 to TRBJ2-1; 8 positions match TRBD2. The CDR3 length is 13 residues. V was clipped by 8 bases and J by 7 bases; unmatched bases: 7. Germline V gives CDR1 SGHAT, CDR2 FQNNGV. CDR3: CASGASGSNEQFF. The CDR3 nucleotides read TGTGCCAGCGGAGCTAGCGGGTCTAATGAGCAGTTCTTC. Looking up the rest from reference TRBV11-2 and TRBJ2-1 gives the full variable domain: EAGVAQSPRYKIIEKRQSVAFWCNPISGHATLYWYQQILGQGPKLLIQFQNNGVVDDSQLPKDRFSAERLKGVDSTLKIQPAKLEDSAVYLCASGASGSNEQFFGPGTRLTVL.

The rearrangement joins TRBV11-2 to TRBJ1-2; no reliable D call. CDR1 is SGHAT and CDR2 is FQNNGV in the germline V gene. The CDR3 has 13 amino acids. V was pared by 5 bases and J by 8 bases, with 15 bases between. CDR3 amino acids: CASSQNAPGGYTF. CDR3 sequence (DNA): TGTGCCAGCAGCCAAAACGCCCCCGGGGGCTACACCTTC.

The chain links TRBV6-5 to TRBJ2-5, with unresolved D. This CDR3 spans 10 amino acids. The germline V gene has CDR1 MNHEY and CDR2 SVGAGI. V was trimmed by 8 bases and J by 4 bases, leaving 5 bases between them. For the CDR3, the DNA is TGTGCCAGCTTTAGAGAGACCCAGTACTTC. Translation: CASFRETQYF.

This clone is a singleton in its sample. The rearrangement joins TRBV27 to TRBJ2-7, with D perhaps matching TRBD1 (6 bases). The CDR3 has 15 amino acids. V lost 6 bases and J lost 5, with 20 bases in between. Per germline, CDR1 MNHEY and CDR2 SMNVEV (reference sequence). Here the CDR3 reads CASRLLTGSPHEQYF. The DNA of the CDR3 is TGTGCCAGCAGGCTGCTGACAGGTAGTCCCCACGAGCAGTACTTC.

V is TRBV24-1 and J is TRBJ2-7, with TRBD1 identical over 10 bases. CDR3 length: 16 residues. Germline V lookup: CDR1 KGHDR, CDR2 SFDVKD. The ends lost 5 bases at V and 3 bases at J; junction bases unmatched: 9. CDR3 nucleotide sequence: TGTGCCACCAGTGGCGTCGGGACAGGGGCAAACTACGAGCAGTACTTC. Its translation: CATSGVGTGANYEQYF.

This chain links TRBV30 with TRBJ1-3; 7 bases are shared with TRBD1. J lost 4 bases, V lost 1 base, and 4 bases had no gene match. The CDR3 has 14 amino acids. Germline CDR1 is GTSNPN and CDR2 is SVGIG (reference sequence). For the CDR3, the DNA is TGTGCCTGGAGTGGGACAGGAGCAGGAAACACCATATATTTT. This gives the protein CAWSGTGAGNTIYF.

The table lists this clone with a few counts. The V gene is TRBV12-3 or TRBV12-4, the J gene TRBJ2-7; 10 bases fit TRBD1. After removal of 6 bases from V and 4 bases from J, the junction contained 3 bases not matched to a gene. The CDR3 contains 13 residues. This CDR3 reads CASRGQGLYEQYF. CDR3 nucleotides: TGTGCCAGCAGGGGACAGGGGTTATACGAGCAGTACTTC.

The chain employs TRBV24-1 and TRBJ1-6, with TRBD1 matching 9 bases. The CDR3 extends over 23 amino acids. The V gene's germline CDR1 is KGHDR and CDR2 SFDVKD. Trimming removed 5 bases from V and 6 bases from J; junction bases left unmatched: 28. CDR3: CATSGNLFFPGQGEERGNSPLHF. Written as DNA, the CDR3 is TGTGCCACCAGTGGGAATCTTTTTTTTCCGGGACAGGGAGAGGAGCGGGGTAATTCACCCCTCCACTTT.

This clone was counted between two and nine times. V gene TRBV7-9 combines with J gene TRBJ2-1; 10 positions match TRBD1. V shed 5 bases, J shed 12 bases, and the junction held 13 bases outside the gene matches. CDR1 and CDR2 from the germline V gene are SEHNR and FQNEAQ (reference sequence). The CDR3 runs to 15 residues. The chain's CDR3 is CASSHRDRGLGLQFF. The CDR3 DNA sequence: TGTGCCAGCAGCCACCGGGACAGGGGTCTGGGATTGCAGTTCTTC. The whole variable domain, remainder taken from reference TRBV7-9 and TRBJ2-1, is DTGVSQNPRHKITKRGQNVTFRCDPISEHNRLYWYRQTLGQGPEFLTYFQNEAQLEKSRLLSDRFSAERPKGSFSTLEIQRTEQGDSAMYLCASSHRDRGLGLQFFGPGTRLTVL.